A single sample is the source of the 2 T cell receptor beta chains below, sequenced in a study of cytomegalovirus exposure and HLA in healthy donors. The study ran its PCR with 60 Vbeta and 13 Jbeta primers. Clones were sequenced by immunoSEQ multiplex PCR, and TCRdb holds only the in-frame ones, with some missing. The sample lists tens of thousands of clones; around 80% were seen once. Sequenced: PBMCs. Receptors originate from a man in his forties in good health and CMV-seronegative.

The rearrangement links TRBV5-4 to TRBJ2-1; 11 bases fit TRBD2. V shed 1 base and J 10 bases; nucleotides not matched to a gene: 1. The CDR3 length is 13 residues. Germline CDR1 and CDR2: SGHNT and YYREEE (reference sequence). CDR3 nucleotide sequence: TGTGCCAGCAGCTTGAGACTAGCGGGGGAGCAGTTCTTC. This codes for CASSLRLAGEQFF. The variable domain in full, completed from reference TRBV5-4 and TRBJ2-1, reads ETGVTQSPTHLIKTRGQQVTLRCSSQSGHNTVSWYQQALGQGPQFIFQYYREEENGRGNFPPRFSGLQFPNYSSELNVNALELDDSALYLCASSLRLAGEQFFGPGTRLTVL.

The V gene is TRBV19, the J gene TRBJ2-5; D perhaps matches TRBD1 (6 bases). The J call may be faulty, since TRBJ2-7 better matches the DNA end. The CDR3 contains 14 residues. Germline assignment: CDR1 LNHDA and CDR2 SQIVND (reference sequence). The CDR3 DNA reads as TGTGCCGCGGCGGACAGTTCCAGCTCCTACGAGCAGTACTTC. It is translated as CAAADSSSSYEQYF.